This TCR beta chain is from a study of T cell changes during pregnancy in multiple sclerosis (dated by TCRdb to between 2018 and 2021). Regarding the study in general: The study looked at changes in the T cell repertoire across pregnancy in women with multiple sclerosis.

The germline V gene (reference sequence) yields MNHNY for CDR1 and SVGAGI for CDR2. For this chain, trimming is 8 bases at the V end and 0 bases at the J end, and the number of junction bases without a gene match is 5. The CDR3 has 16 amino acids, counting the end cysteine and phenylalanine. Here the CDR3 DNA is all that survives: 48 bases in frame from base 1. With regard to this clone: The target of this receptor is not known. Base-call qualities are not available, and no considerably larger clone is one nucleotide away.

The library was produced with the immunoSEQ multiplex PCR assay. In its TCRdb copy, this immuneACCESS table keeps in-frame sequences only and misses some clones. Where compared with another copy, unresolved V genes explain less than half of these, and the others have no known cause. Within this sample are about 44,000 clones, with roughly 91% of them counted one time only. About 5.4% of the sample lies in the top ten. This chain is built from TRBV6-6 and TRBJ2-6; a stretch of 9 junction bases matches TRBD1. This sequence was found in a female donor in good health, enrolled as a control in a pregnancy study. Sequenced material: CD8+ T cells from peripheral blood mononuclear cells, taken after pregnancy. The DNA sequence follows: TGTGCCAGCGAAGGGACAGGGTCCTCTGGGGCCAACGTCCTGACTTTC. Its translation reads: CASEGTGSSGANVLTF.